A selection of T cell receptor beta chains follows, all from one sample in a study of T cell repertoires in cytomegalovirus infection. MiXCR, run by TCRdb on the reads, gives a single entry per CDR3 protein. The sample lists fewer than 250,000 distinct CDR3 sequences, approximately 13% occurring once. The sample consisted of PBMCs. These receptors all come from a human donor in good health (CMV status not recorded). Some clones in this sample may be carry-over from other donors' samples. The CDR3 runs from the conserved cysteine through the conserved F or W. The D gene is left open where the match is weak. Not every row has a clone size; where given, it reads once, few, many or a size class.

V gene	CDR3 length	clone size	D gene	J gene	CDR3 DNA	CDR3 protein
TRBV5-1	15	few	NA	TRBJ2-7	TGCGCCAGCAGCGTGAGCCAGGGTCCCACCTACGAGCAGTACTTC	CASSVSQGPTYEQYF
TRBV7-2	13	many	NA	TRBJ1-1	TGTGCCAGCAGCTCGGATGGGAGAACTGAAGCTTTCTTT	CASSSDGRTEAFF
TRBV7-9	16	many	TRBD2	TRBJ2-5	TGTGCCAGCAGCTTCGGAACTAGCGGTTTCCAAGAGACCCAGTACTTC	CASSFGTSGFQETQYF
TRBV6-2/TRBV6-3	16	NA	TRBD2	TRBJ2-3	TGTGCCAGCAGTTACGCAGGACTAGCGGGAGCGGCGACGCAGTATTTT	CASSYAGLAGAATQYF
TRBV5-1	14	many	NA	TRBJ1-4	TGCGCCAGCAGCTCCGACGGTCTGAATGAAAAACTGTTTTTT	CASSSDGLNEKLFF
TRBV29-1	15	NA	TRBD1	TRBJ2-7	TGCAGCGTTGTAGAGGGGACAGGGGGGCATTACGAGCAGTACTTC	CSVVEGTGGHYEQYF
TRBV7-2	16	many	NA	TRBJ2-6	TGTGCCAGCAGCTTACCCAAGGGAGCTGGGGCCAACGTCCTGACTTTC	CASSLPKGAGANVLTF
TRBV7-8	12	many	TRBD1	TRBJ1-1	TGTGCCAGCAGCCAAACAGGGGCTGAAGCTTTCTTT	CASSQTGAEAFF
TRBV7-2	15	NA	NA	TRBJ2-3	TGTGCCAGCAGCTCCAGGAGGACTATCACAGATACGCAGTATTTT	CASSSRRTITDTQYF
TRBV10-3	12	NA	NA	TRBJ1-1	TGTGCCATCAGTGAGACGGACACTGAAGCTTTCTTT	CAISETDTEAFF
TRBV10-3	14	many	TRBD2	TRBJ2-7	TGTGCCATCAGCCTAGCGGCTTCCTCCTACGAGCAGTACTTC	CAISLAASSYEQYF
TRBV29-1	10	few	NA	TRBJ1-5	TGCAGCGTTGGGGTTCAGCCCCAGCATTTT	CSVGVQPQHF
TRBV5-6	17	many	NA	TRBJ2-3	TGTGCCAGCAGCTCCGGAGGGGGACACATTTTCACAGATACGCAGTATTTT	CASSSGGGHIFTDTQYF
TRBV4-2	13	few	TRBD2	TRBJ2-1	TGTGCCAGCAGCCTGATAGCGGGAGAAGAGCAGTTCTTC	CASSLIAGEEQFF
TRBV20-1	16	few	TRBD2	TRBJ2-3	TGCAGTGCTAGAGATGGGGAGCGGGGGGATGGTAACACGCAGTATTTT	CSARDGERGDGNTQYF
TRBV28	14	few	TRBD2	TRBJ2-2	TGTGCCAGCAGATCTAGCGGGAATCCCGGGGAGCTGTTTTTT	CASRSSGNPGELFF
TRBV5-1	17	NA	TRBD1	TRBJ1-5	TGCGCCAGCAGCCCTGGACAGGGCACGGGTGTGGGGCAGCCCCAGCATTTT	CASSPGQGTGVGQPQHF
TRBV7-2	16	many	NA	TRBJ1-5	TGTGCCAGCAGCTTAGTGTCCAGTTATAGCAATCAGCCCCAGCATTTT	CASSLVSSYSNQPQHF
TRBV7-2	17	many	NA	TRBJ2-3	TGTGCCAGCAGCCATACCCTCGACAGGCCCCCGTCAGATACGCAGTATTTT	CASSHTLDRPPSDTQYF
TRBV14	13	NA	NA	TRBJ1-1	TGTGCCAGCAGCCAGAGGCGCGGGCAGGGAGCTTTCTTT	CASSQRRGQGAFF
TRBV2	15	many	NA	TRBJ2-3	TGTGCCAGCACCCCGCGGGCTAGCGGCACAGATACGCAGTATTTT	CASTPRASGTDTQYF
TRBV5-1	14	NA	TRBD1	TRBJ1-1	TGCGCCAGCAGCGCGGACAGGAGGGGAACTGAAGCTTTCTTT	CASSADRRGTEAFF
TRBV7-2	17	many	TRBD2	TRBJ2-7	TGTGCCAGCAGCTTGGATCTAGCGGGGGGTGCTATCTACGAGCAGTACTTC	CASSLDLAGGAIYEQYF
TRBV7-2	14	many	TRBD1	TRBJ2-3	TGTGCCAGCAGTTCAGGGGGCGGCACAGATACGCAGTATTTT	CASSSGGGTDTQYF
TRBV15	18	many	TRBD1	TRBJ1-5	TGTGCCACCAGCAGAAGCATCCCGGGACAGGGTCTCAATCAGCCCCAGCATTTT	CATSRSIPGQGLNQPQHF
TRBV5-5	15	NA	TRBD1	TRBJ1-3	TGTGCCAGCAACCAAGGGACAGGGATCGGAAACACCATATATTTT	CASNQGTGIGNTIYF
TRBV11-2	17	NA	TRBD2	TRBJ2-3	TGTGCCAGCAGCTTAGGTCGACTAGCGGGGTCCACAGATACGCAGTATTTT	CASSLGRLAGSTDTQYF
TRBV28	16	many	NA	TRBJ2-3	TGTGCCAGCAGTGTTACGGGGGCTTTAAGCACAGATACGCAGTATTTT	CASSVTGALSTDTQYF
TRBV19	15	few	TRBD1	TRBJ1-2	TGTGCCAGTAGTACCCTCCGGGACAGGTTGCATGGCTACACCTTC	CASSTLRDRLHGYTF
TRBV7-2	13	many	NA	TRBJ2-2	TGTGCCAGCAGCTCCCCAAACACCGGGGAGCTGTTTTTT	CASSSPNTGELFF
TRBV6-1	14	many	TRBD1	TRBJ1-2	TGTGCCAGCAGTGAAACGGGACAGTCTCTCGGCTACACCTTC	CASSETGQSLGYTF
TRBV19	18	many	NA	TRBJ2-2	TGTGCCAGTAGGAGGGGGAGCCTCGGAGGAGTTGGCACCGGGGAGCTGTTTTTT	CASRRGSLGGVGTGELFF
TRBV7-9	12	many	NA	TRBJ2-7	TGTGCCAGCAGCTCATATGGGGGCGAGCAGTACTTC	CASSSYGGEQYF
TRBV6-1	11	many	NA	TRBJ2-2	TGTGCCAGTGGGGACACCGGGGAGCTGTTTTTT	CASGDTGELFF
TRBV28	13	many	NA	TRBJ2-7	TGTGCCAGCAGTTCGGCGACCACCTACGAGCAGTACTTC	CASSSATTYEQYF
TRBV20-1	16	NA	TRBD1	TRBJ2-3	TGCAGTGCTAGAGAACAGGGGGCCAGGAACACAGATACGCAGTATTTT	CSAREQGARNTDTQYF
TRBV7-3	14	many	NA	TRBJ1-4	TGTGCCAGCAGCCCGGGCGGGGTAATTGAAAAACTGTTTTTT	CASSPGGVIEKLFF
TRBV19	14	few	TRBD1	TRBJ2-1	TGTGCCAGTAGTATAGTCGTCACCGGGACAGGGAAGTTCTTC	CASSIVVTGTGKFF
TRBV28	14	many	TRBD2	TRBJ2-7	TGTGCCAGCAGAACTAGCGGGAGGGCCTACGAGCAGTACTTC	CASRTSGRAYEQYF
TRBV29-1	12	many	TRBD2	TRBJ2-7	TGCAGCGTTTATGGGAGGGCCTACGAGCAGTACTTC	CSVYGRAYEQYF
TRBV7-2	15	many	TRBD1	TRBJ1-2	TGTGCCAGCACCGAGACCGGACAGGGGGCAGTCGGCTACACCTTC	CASTETGQGAVGYTF
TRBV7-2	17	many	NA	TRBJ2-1	TGTGCCAGCAGCTTAGGGGGAACGGCCAGCTCCTACAATGAGCAGTTCTTC	CASSLGGTASSYNEQFF